The source of this T cell receptor beta chain is a study of blood T cell repertoires in COVID-19. The germline CDR1 and CDR2 sequences are SGHRS and YFSETQ. V gave up 2 bases and J gave up 5 bases, with 16 bases separating them. This CDR3 contains 15 residues. Participant ages covered roughly 18 to 89 years across about 25 US areas. Participants reported their clinical history, and cohort assignment relied on those reports. Profiled with immunoSEQ multiplex PCR; TCRdb holds only in-frame clones, not every one. The profile shows about 200,000 clones, 82% of them singletons. What was sequenced was PBMCs or T cells enriched from blood (not recorded which). This chain links TRBV5-1 with TRBJ2-5; weak D call: TRBD2 (6 bases). The clonotype was recovered from a man aged 35 to 55 who had recovered from COVID-19. For the CDR3, the DNA is TGCGCCAGCAGCTTCGACCCGCGGGGTCAGGAGACCCAGTACTTC. Encoded protein: CASSFDPRGQETQYF.